Listed here are 31 T cell receptor beta chains from one sample, sequenced in a study of blood T cell repertoires in COVID-19. Libraries were prepared by immunoSEQ multiplex PCR; TCRdb keeps only in-frame clonotypes and omits some of them. The sample has about 130,000 clones; roughly four fifths are singletons. Sequencing was carried out using peripheral blood. The source is a man between 60 and 75 years old with acute or convalescent COVID-19.

The chain carries TRBV12-3 or TRBV12-4 and TRBJ2-1; D remains unclear. The CDR3 is 11 amino acids. V was clipped by 7 bases and J by 4 bases, with 5 bases between them. The DNA for the CDR3 is TGTGCCAGCACCCATTACAATGAGCAGTTCTTC. Protein sequence: CASTHYNEQFF.

The chain links TRBV18 to TRBJ2-7; 7 bases are a match to TRBD2. Germline V gene data show CDR1 as KGHSH and CDR2 as LQKENI. CDR3 length equals 16 residues. After removal of 2 bases from V and 2 bases from J, the junction contained 9 bases not matched to a gene. CDR3 DNA sequence: TGTGCCAGCTCACCATTCGGCGGGAGTAACGCCTACGAGCAGTACTTC. Residues: CASSPFGGSNAYEQYF.

The chain uses TRBV30 and TRBJ2-5; TRBD1 agrees at 8 bases. This CDR3 is 14 amino acids long. Germline V gene lookup returns CDR1 GTSNPN and CDR2 SVGIG (reference sequence). Losses at the gene ends were 2 bases for V and 2 bases for J; bases not matched to a gene: 4. DNA of the CDR3: TGTGCCTGGAGTCTTTGGGACAGGCAAGAGACCCAGTACTTC. This encodes CAWSLWDRQETQYF.

The chain recombines TRBV30 with TRBJ1-4; 10 nucleotides align to TRBD1. Germline CDR1 reads GTSNPN; CDR2 reads SVGIG (reference sequence). The V and J ends lost 3 bases and 8 bases, in that order; junction bases with no gene match: 9. This CDR3 region has 15 residues. The CDR3 DNA follows: TGTGCCTGGAGGGCCGGGACAGGGGTCGTGGAAAAACTGTTTTTT. Translated: CAWRAGTGVVEKLFF.

The chain recombines TRBV28 with TRBJ1-4; 9 nucleotides align to TRBD1. The V segment lost 6 bases and the J segment 8 bases; nucleotides outside the gene matches: 10. The CDR3 covers 15 residues. The germline V gene encodes CDR1 MDHEN and CDR2 SYDVKM. The CDR3 is CASRKPGQGGEKLFF. Here the CDR3 DNA reads TGTGCCAGCAGGAAACCGGGACAGGGAGGGGAAAAACTGTTTTTT.

This clone was seen once. The V and J genes are TRBV4-1 and TRBJ2-1, with 8 bases lining up with TRBD2. V lost 0 bases to trimming and J lost 5 bases; unmatched junction nucleotides: 6. The CDR3 length is 16 residues. Germline V gene data show CDR1 as MGHRA and CDR2 as YSYEKL. The CDR3 is CASSQDPSGYNNEQFF. CDR3 DNA sequence: TGCGCCAGCAGCCAAGATCCTAGCGGGTACAACAATGAGCAGTTCTTC.

The chain joins TRBV6-6 to TRBJ1-2, with no clear D. The CDR3 covers 12 residues. Germline V CDR1 and CDR2: MNHNY, SVGAGI (reference sequence). V lost 6 bases to trimming and J lost 6 bases, with 11 bases between them. Written as DNA, the CDR3 is TGTGCCAGCAGCCCTAACAGCAATGGCTACACCTTC. Protein product: CASSPNSNGYTF.

This chain joins TRBV7-3 and TRBJ2-2, with 12 nucleotides matching TRBD2. With V trimmed by 4 bases and J by 4 bases, 4 bases remained unmatched. The CDR3 covers 16 residues. Germline V lookup: CDR1 SGHTA, CDR2 FQGTGA. Written as DNA, the CDR3 is TGTGCCAGCAGCTACCCGACTAGCGGGGGCACCGGGGAGCTGTTTTTT. Its translation: CASSYPTSGGTGELFF.

V is TRBV19 and J is TRBJ1-5; the D is unclear. V was shortened by 5 bases and J by 3 bases, with 8 bases between the two germline ends. The germline V gene encodes CDR1 LNHDA and CDR2 SQIVND (reference sequence). This CDR3 region has 13 residues. CDR3 in DNA: TGTGCCAGTAGTTTAACAGACAATCAGCCCCAGCATTTT. It is translated as CASSLTDNQPQHF.

This chain joins TRBV5-6 and TRBJ2-7; 7 bases agree with TRBD2. CDR1 and CDR2 (germline): SGHDT, YYEEEE. Trimming cost V 2 bases and J 5 bases; bases outside gene matches: 7. CDR3 length equals 14 residues. CDR3 sequence reads: CASSLGLEIHEQYF. The CDR3 nucleotides are TGTGCCAGCAGCTTAGGACTAGAAATCCACGAGCAGTACTTC.

This chain links TRBV7-2 with TRBJ1-4; D may be TRBD1 (6 bases). This CDR3 has 18 residues. V lost 5 bases to trimming and J lost 4 bases, with 23 bases between them. Germline V gene data show CDR1 as SGHTA and CDR2 as FQGNSA. The CDR3 DNA is TGTGCCAGCAGCGCAGCGGGGGGAGGGGGAAGTAATAATGAAAAACTGTTTTTT. As protein: CASSAAGGGGSNNEKLFF.

This chain links TRBV12-3 or TRBV12-4 with TRBJ1-1; D is unresolved. V lost 6 bases and J lost 7, with 6 bases in between. The CDR3 covers 10 residues. In nucleotides, the CDR3 is TGTGCCAGCAGCCCCTTTGAAGCTTTCTTT. As protein: CASSPFEAFF.

The chain joins TRBV27 to TRBJ2-3; the match to TRBD2 covers 7 bases. The trim removed 0 bases at V and 2 bases at J, leaving 8 bases unmatched. The CDR3 runs to 17 residues. CDR1 is MNHEY and CDR2 is SMNVEV in the germline V gene (reference sequence). In DNA, the CDR3 is TGTGCCAGCAGTTTATCGCTGGTAGCGGGCTTCACAGATACGCAGTATTTT. Amino acid sequence: CASSLSLVAGFTDTQYF.

V gene TRBV30 combines with J gene TRBJ1-2; D call uncertain. Trimming left V 2 bases short and J 8 bases short, with 12 bases between. The CDR3 contains 12 residues. CDR1 and CDR2 from the germline V gene are GTSNPN and SVGIG (reference sequence). CDR3 in amino acids: CAWSILSEGYTF. In DNA form, the CDR3 reads TGTGCCTGGAGTATTTTATCGGAGGGCTACACCTTC.

This chain uses TRBV30 with TRBJ1-2; D ambiguous. This CDR3 spans 12 amino acids. Germline-derived CDR1 and CDR2 are GTSNPN and SVGIG (reference sequence). V lost 5 bases, J lost 1 base, and 8 bases lay in between. CDR3 DNA sequence: TGTGCCTGGTACGGGATTAACTATGGCTACACCTTC. Encoded protein: CAWYGINYGYTF.

This rearrangement joins TRBV30 to TRBJ1-5; TRBD1 might be the D (6 bases). The CDR3 loop spans 14 amino acids. Trimming cost V 0 bases and J 4 bases, with 10 bases left between them. Germline loops: CDR1 GTSNPN, CDR2 SVGIG (reference sequence). CDR3 coding DNA: TGTGCCTGGAGTGTAACGGACAGAAATCAGCCCCAGCATTTT. Protein product: CAWSVTDRNQPQHF.

The chain recombines TRBV11-2 with TRBJ1-2; D remains unclear. Trimming shortened V by 5 bases and J by 6 bases, and 22 bases separated the two germline ends. CDR3 size: 16 residues. Germline assignment: CDR1 SGHAT and CDR2 FQNNGV. The CDR3 bases are TGTGCCAGCAGCCCCGTGGCTCAACAGCCAGTCCATGGCTACACCTTC. Residues: CASSPVAQQPVHGYTF.

The rearrangement uses TRBV6-6 and TRBJ1-4; D possibly corresponds to TRBD1 (5 bases). V was pared by 8 bases and J by 13 bases, with 14 bases between. Germline CDR1 MNHNY, CDR2 SVGAGI (reference sequence). The CDR3 spans 11 residues. The CDR3 DNA is TGTGCCAGCGCTATTGGGGCCACACTGTTTTTT. Protein sequence: CASAIGATLFF.

The J gene is TRBJ1-1, the V gene TRBV20-1; D remains ambiguous. Germline lookup yields CDR1 DFQATT and CDR2 SNEGSKA (reference sequence). This CDR3 comprises 11 residues. DNA for the CDR3: TGCAGAGCCTCCGGGAACACTGAAGCTTTCTTT. Its protein is CRASGNTEAFF.

J is TRBJ1-2 and V is TRBV12-3 or TRBV12-4; maybe TRBD1 (5 bases). The CDR3 loop spans 13 amino acids. V lost 8 bases to trimming and J lost 6 bases, with 16 bases between them. Here the CDR3 DNA reads TGTGCCAGCCGACGTAGCCAGGGCCATGGCTACACCTTC. Protein sequence: CASRRSQGHGYTF.

Concerning this clone itself: Its ends do not fully match the called genes, so a read error is possible. The V and J genes are TRBV10-2 and TRBJ1-5; 7 nucleotides match TRBD1. The CDR3 covers 13 residues. Per germline, CDR1 WSHSY and CDR2 SAAADI. The CDR3 nucleotides read TGCGCCAGCAGTGAGGGAGGGGGCAGGGCCGCATTCTTT. Amino acids: CASSEGGGRAAFF.

CDR3 protein: CASSDSRLGGTGELFF. The DNA for the CDR3 is TGTGCCAGCAGTGACTCGAGGCTGGGGGGCACCGGGGAGCTGTTTTTT. V is TRBV6-4 and J is TRBJ2-2, with a tentative D call TRBD2 (6 bases). Germline CDR1 and CDR2: MRHNA and SNTAGT. The CDR3 is 16 residues long. Trimming removed 0 bases at V and 4 bases at J, with 12 bases between.

The chain employs TRBV5-1 and TRBJ2-3; 10 nucleotides align to TRBD2. Losses at the gene ends were 1 base for V and 5 bases for J; bases not matched to a gene: 4. Germline V lookup: CDR1 SGHRS, CDR2 YFSETQ. The CDR3 has 15 amino acids. The CDR3 region is CASSLSGGAVDTQYF. DNA of the CDR3: TGCGCCAGCAGCTTGAGCGGGGGGGCCGTAGATACGCAGTATTTT.

V gene TRBV27 combines with J gene TRBJ2-7; perhaps TRBD2 as D (6 bases). The CDR3 is 16 residues long. The germline V gene has CDR1 MNHEY and CDR2 SMNVEV (reference sequence). The V end lost 0 bases, the J end lost 4 bases, and 16 bases lay between the germline ends. CDR3: CASSLSPGRGAYEQYF. CDR3 coding DNA: TGTGCCAGCAGTTTATCCCCAGGGCGGGGAGCATACGAGCAGTACTTC.

The chain combines TRBV19 with TRBJ1-2, with 8 bases that match TRBD1. V shed 4 bases and J 5 bases; nucleotides not matched to a gene: 9. In germline, CDR1 is LNHDA, CDR2 SQIVND (reference sequence). The CDR3 is made up of 15 amino acids. The CDR3 loop reads CASSTQSGGRYGYTF. CDR3 nucleotide sequence: TGTGCCAGTAGTACCCAATCAGGGGGCAGGTATGGCTACACCTTC.

This chain links TRBV30 with TRBJ1-5; possibly TRBD1 for D (5 bases). CDR3 length: 14 amino acids. Trimming stripped 1 base from V and 0 bases from J, with 7 bases between. Per the germline V gene, CDR1 is GTSNPN and CDR2 is SVGIG (reference sequence). The CDR3 is CAWSGQYSNQPQHF. In DNA, the CDR3 is TGTGCCTGGAGTGGACAGTATAGCAATCAGCCCCAGCATTTT.

The gene calls are TRBV18 and TRBJ1-4; tentative D call: TRBD1 (5 bases). Germline V gene lookup returns CDR1 KGHSH and CDR2 LQKENI. The CDR3 loop spans 14 amino acids. Trimming shortened V by 3 bases and J by 6 bases, and 11 bases separated the two germline ends. The CDR3 protein is CASSPNRFYEKLFF. The CDR3 DNA reads as TGTGCCAGCTCACCGAACAGGTTTTATGAAAAACTGTTTTTT.

J is TRBJ2-7 and V is TRBV11-3; tentatively, D is TRBD2 (5 bases). Germline CDR1 SGHNT, CDR2 YENEEA. This CDR3 spans 14 amino acids. Between the trimmed V and J ends, which lost 1 base and 2 bases, there was a span of 9 bases. The CDR3, as DNA: TGTGCCAGCAGCTTAGCTCGGGATACCTACGAGCAGTACTTC. This gives the protein CASSLARDTYEQYF.

This clone appeared once. The chain recombines TRBV7-9 with TRBJ2-1, with D perhaps matching TRBD2 (6 bases). V was shortened by 8 bases and J by 0 bases, with 11 bases between the two germline ends. The CDR3 length is 14 residues. Germline V CDR1 and CDR2: SEHNR, FQNEAQ (reference sequence). As DNA, the CDR3 is TGTGCCAGCCTTAGAGCGGGCTCCTACAATGAGCAGTTCTTC. Translated: CASLRAGSYNEQFF.

The chain uses TRBV9 and TRBJ1-1, with 7 positions matching TRBD1. With 4 bases clipped from V and 0 bases from J, the junction kept 3 bases outside the gene matches. The CDR3 has 14 residues. Germline V lookup: CDR1 SGDLS, CDR2 YYNGEE. The DNA of the CDR3 is TGTGCCAGCAGCCCGGGACAGCTGAACACTGAAGCTTTCTTT. Its protein is CASSPGQLNTEAFF.

This chain uses TRBV2 with TRBJ1-5; D call uncertain. Trimming shortened V by 5 bases and J by 2 bases, and 4 bases separated the two germline ends. Per the germline V gene, CDR1 is SNHLY and CDR2 is FYNNEI. The CDR3 extends over 12 amino acids. The CDR3 DNA sequence: TGTGCCAGCAGTCCGGGCAATCAGCCCCAGCATTTT. As protein: CASSPGNQPQHF. Together with reference TRBV2 and TRBJ1-5, the CDR3 gives the full variable domain: EPEVTQTPSHQVTQMGQEVILRCVPISNHLYFYWYRQILGQKVEFLVSFYNNEISEKSEIFDDQFSVERPDGSNFTLKIRSTKLEDSAMYFCASSPGNQPQHFGDGTRLSIL.